Below are 22 T cell receptor beta chains sequenced from a single sample in a study of shared clonotypes between healthy human individuals. Generated by immunoSEQ multiplex PCR, the TCRdb table keeps only in-frame clones and is missing some. The repertoire holds roughly 2,500,000 clones, with roughly 93% as singletons. The sequenced sample consisted of naive CD4+ T cells from PBMCs. The subset is: CD45RA+ positively selected. The source of these receptors is a man aged 18-30 years in good health. Some clones in this sample may be carry-over from other donors' samples.

CDR3 residues: CASSWQGEETQYF. For the CDR3, the DNA is TGTGCCAGCAGTTGGCAGGGGGAAGAGACCCAGTACTTC. This sequence joins TRBV6-5 and TRBJ2-5; 7 nucleotides align to TRBD1. The germline CDR1 and CDR2 sequences are MNHEY and SVGAGI. CDR3 size: 13 residues. V shed 4 bases, J shed 3 bases, and the junction held 2 bases outside the gene matches.

J is TRBJ1-1 and V is TRBV30; TRBD1 might be the D (6 bases). Germline V gene lookup returns CDR1 GTSNPN and CDR2 SVGIG (reference sequence). V was pared by 2 bases and J by 1 base, with 11 bases between. The CDR3 is 14 residues long. CDR3 region: CAWSIGGANTEAFF. As DNA, the CDR3 is TGTGCCTGGAGTATCGGGGGGGCGAACACTGAAGCTTTCTTT.

The rearrangement uses TRBV29-1 and TRBJ2-5; a weak D match, TRBD1 (6 bases). The J call may be incorrect, as the DNA end agrees better with TRBJ2-7. The germline V gene encodes CDR1 SQVTM and CDR2 ANQGSEA. The CDR3 runs 12 residues. DNA of the CDR3: TGCAGCGTTTTCTGGGACACCTACGAGCAGTACTTC. Amino acid sequence: CSVFWDTYEQYF.

A single count supports this clone. The DNA for the CDR3 is TGTGCCAGCCTGACGGGACTAGCGGGAGTTGCGACCCAGTACTTC. Protein product: CASLTGLAGVATQYF. The J gene is TRBJ2-5, the V gene TRBV28, with 14 bases matching TRBD2. Trimming cost V 8 bases and J 7 bases; bases outside gene matches: 9. CDR1 and CDR2 (germline): MDHEN, SYDVKM. CDR3 length: 15 amino acids.

The chain couples TRBV5-1 to TRBJ1-1; 7 bases agree with TRBD1. V lost 4 bases and J lost 1; bases outside the gene matches: 7. From germline, CDR1 is SGHRS and CDR2 YFSETQ. The CDR3 is made up of 15 amino acids. The CDR3: CASSPEGQKNTEAFF. CDR3 DNA: TGCGCCAGCAGCCCGGAGGGACAGAAGAACACTGAAGCTTTCTTT.

The CDR3 spells CASSQDHGTSTPRLLFF. The CDR3 bases are TGCGCCAGCAGCCAAGATCACGGGACTAGCACACCACGGTTGCTGTTTTTT. This sequence joins TRBV4-1 and TRBJ2-2, with 9 bases aligning to TRBD2. The CDR3 runs 17 residues. Trimming took 0 bases from V and 13 from J; bases not matched to a gene: 15. The germline V gene has CDR1 MGHRA and CDR2 YSYEKL.

The chain recombines TRBV5-1 with TRBJ2-1; the D is unclear. CDR1 and CDR2 (germline): SGHRS, YFSETQ. This CDR3 spans 13 amino acids. Trimming stripped 4 bases from V and 4 bases from J, with 9 bases between. The CDR3 loop reads CASSRRLYNEQFF. The CDR3 DNA reads as TGCGCCAGCAGCCGACGACTGTACAATGAGCAGTTCTTC. Full variable domain (outside the CDR3, taken from reference TRBV5-1 and TRBJ2-1): KAGVTQTPRYLIKTRGQQVTLSCSPISGHRSVSWYQQTPGQGLQFLFEYFSETQRNKGNFPGRFSGRQFSNSRSEMNVSTLELGDSALYLCASSRRLYNEQFFGPGTRLTVL.

The gene calls are TRBV19 and TRBJ1-2; 11 bases match TRBD1. CDR1 is LNHDA and CDR2 is SQIVND in the germline V gene (reference sequence). Trimming cost V 10 bases and J 5 bases; bases outside gene matches: 15. The CDR3 covers 16 residues. In DNA form, the CDR3 reads TGTGCCACACGACTTATAACGGACAGGGGGCGGTATGGCTACACCTTC. Amino acid sequence: CATRLITDRGRYGYTF.

The chain couples TRBV5-1 to TRBJ1-1; D gene ambiguous. CDR1 and CDR2 from the germline V gene are SGHRS and YFSETQ. The CDR3 has 16 amino acids. Trimming left V 3 bases short and J 3 bases short, with 18 bases between. In DNA form, the CDR3 reads TGCGCCAGCAGCTCCTTAACTGACCCATGGGACACTGAAGCTTTCTTT. Encoded protein: CASSSLTDPWDTEAFF. The whole variable domain, filled in from reference TRBV5-1 and TRBJ1-1, reads KAGVTQTPRYLIKTRGQQVTLSCSPISGHRSVSWYQQTPGQGLQFLFEYFSETQRNKGNFPGRFSGRQFSNSRSEMNVSTLELGDSALYLCASSSLTDPWDTEAFFGQGTRLTVV.

The V call is TRBV5-6, the J call TRBJ2-7; a weak D match, TRBD1 (6 bases). Germline assignment: CDR1 SGHDT and CDR2 YYEEEE. V shed 4 bases and J shed 1 base, with 6 bases lying between them. The CDR3 extends over 12 amino acids. Here the CDR3 DNA reads TGTGCCAGCAGCACAGGGTCCTACGAGCAGTACTTC. It is translated as CASSTGSYEQYF.

This clone was seen only once. V gene TRBV11-2 combines with J gene TRBJ1-3; D unresolved. V dropped 4 bases and J dropped 0 bases, with 10 bases sitting between them. The CDR3 has 15 amino acids. Germline CDR1 and CDR2: SGHAT and FQNNGV. The CDR3 protein is CASSSDGFSGNTIYF. DNA for the CDR3: TGTGCCAGCAGCTCGGACGGATTCTCTGGAAACACCATATATTTT. Full variable domain (missing parts from reference TRBV11-2 and TRBJ1-3): EAGVAQSPRYKIIEKRQSVAFWCNPISGHATLYWYQQILGQGPKLLIQFQNNGVVDDSQLPKDRFSAERLKGVDSTLKIQPAKLEDSAVYLCASSSDGFSGNTIYFGEGSWLTVV.

This clone was observed a single time. The CDR3 reads CASSQKTGAGANYGYTF. The CDR3 region has the DNA TGTGCCAGCAGCCAAAAGACAGGGGCGGGGGCTAACTATGGCTACACCTTC. This sequence joins TRBV5-4 and TRBJ1-2; TRBD1 matches at 8 bases. The trim removed 4 bases at V and 0 bases at J, leaving 11 bases unmatched. CDR1 and CDR2 (germline): SGHNT, YYREEE (reference sequence). CDR3 length: 17 residues.

The gene calls are TRBV27 and TRBJ2-1; 8 bases agree with TRBD1. The germline CDR1 and CDR2 sequences are MNHEY and SMNVEV (reference sequence). With V trimmed by 6 bases and J by 3 bases, 10 bases remained unmatched. The CDR3 sequence is 16 residues long. CDR3 region: CASRRQGRADYNEQFF. DNA for the CDR3: TGTGCCAGCAGACGACAGGGGCGGGCAGACTACAATGAGCAGTTCTTC.

The V gene is TRBV18, the J gene TRBJ2-3, with a weak D call TRBD2 (6 bases). The CDR3 sequence is 13 residues long. CDR1 and CDR2 from the germline V gene are KGHSH and LQKENI. V was trimmed by 10 bases and J by 6 bases, leaving 17 bases between them. The CDR3 region is CATKASGGDTQYF. The CDR3 DNA follows: TGTGCCACCAAGGCGTCAGGAGGGGATACGCAGTATTTT.

DNA for the CDR3: TGCGCCAGCAGCTCAACAGTCGGGACTCCCTACAATGAGCAGTTCTTC. Translated: CASSSTVGTPYNEQFF. This chain connects TRBV5-1 to TRBJ2-1, with D possibly matching TRBD2 (6 bases). The V end lost 3 bases, the J end lost 2 bases, and 15 bases lay between the germline ends. Germline CDR1 SGHRS, CDR2 YFSETQ. This CDR3 comprises 16 residues.

This clone was found once. The V and J genes are TRBV18 and TRBJ2-2, with 7 bases that match TRBD2. J was trimmed by 4 bases and V by 0 bases; bases with no gene match: 8. Germline V gene data show CDR1 as KGHSH and CDR2 as LQKENI. The CDR3 consists of 17 residues. The CDR3 DNA reads as TGTGCCAGCTCACCACCTAACAGCGGGATGATCACCGGGGAGCTGTTTTTT. Translation: CASSPPNSGMITGELFF.

This clone was observed a few times. The chain recombines TRBV14 with TRBJ1-2, with D unresolved. From germline, CDR1 is SGHDN and CDR2 FVKESK. Between the trimmed V and J ends, which lost 3 bases and 5 bases, there was a span of 7 bases. This CDR3 region has 12 residues. CDR3 loop: CASSQAGYGYTF. The CDR3 coding sequence is TGTGCCAGCAGCCAGGCAGGTTATGGCTACACCTTC.

The chain recombines TRBV30 with TRBJ2-1; possibly TRBD1 or TRBD2 for D (5 bases each). The CDR3 consists of 19 residues. Germline CDR1 reads GTSNPN; CDR2 reads SVGIG (reference sequence). V shed 3 bases and J shed 4 bases, with 28 bases lying between them. The CDR3 DNA reads as TGTGCCTGGAGCCTTATTGGGGGTCATAGCGCGAGAGCTTACAATGAGCAGTTCTTC. Translating it yields CAWSLIGGHSARAYNEQFF.

The chain couples TRBV29-1 to TRBJ2-7; tentatively, D is TRBD2 (6 bases). The CDR3 is made up of 13 amino acids. Trimming stripped 4 bases from V and 2 bases from J, with 12 bases between. In germline, CDR1 is SQVTM, CDR2 ANQGSEA. For the CDR3, the DNA is TGCAGCGTTGCGGGGAGGTTGACCTACGAGCAGTACTTC. It translates to CSVAGRLTYEQYF.

V usage is TRBV19 and J usage is TRBJ1-2; 9 bases are a match to TRBD1. The CDR3 runs to 14 residues. V dropped 6 bases and J dropped 2; count of bases not matched to a gene: 4. CDR1 and CDR2 from the germline V gene are LNHDA and SQIVND (reference sequence). CDR3 in amino acids: CASRPGQGNYGYTF. For the CDR3, the DNA is TGTGCCAGTAGACCCGGACAGGGGAACTATGGCTACACCTTC.

The J gene is TRBJ2-1, the V gene TRBV18; 8 bases fit TRBD2. CDR1 is KGHSH and CDR2 is LQKENI in the germline V gene. The CDR3 spans 15 residues. Unmatched junction bases numbered 9, after V lost 3 bases and J lost 8 bases. CDR3 amino acids: CASSPGNGGGDEQFF. In DNA, the CDR3 is TGTGCCAGCTCACCGGGCAACGGGGGGGGCGATGAGCAGTTCTTC.

As to this clone: At the DNA level, this CDR3 is encoded by other sequences in the same sample as well. The chain recombines TRBV19 with TRBJ2-1; 13 bases align to TRBD2. V trimming: 5 bases; J trimming: 6 bases; junction bases outside the gene matches: 4. This CDR3 region has 15 residues. The germline V gene encodes CDR1 LNHDA and CDR2 SQIVND (reference sequence). CDR3 DNA: TGTGCCAGTAGTCCTCGGACTAGCGGGAGCAATGAGCAGTTCTTC. Protein product: CASSPRTSGSNEQFF.